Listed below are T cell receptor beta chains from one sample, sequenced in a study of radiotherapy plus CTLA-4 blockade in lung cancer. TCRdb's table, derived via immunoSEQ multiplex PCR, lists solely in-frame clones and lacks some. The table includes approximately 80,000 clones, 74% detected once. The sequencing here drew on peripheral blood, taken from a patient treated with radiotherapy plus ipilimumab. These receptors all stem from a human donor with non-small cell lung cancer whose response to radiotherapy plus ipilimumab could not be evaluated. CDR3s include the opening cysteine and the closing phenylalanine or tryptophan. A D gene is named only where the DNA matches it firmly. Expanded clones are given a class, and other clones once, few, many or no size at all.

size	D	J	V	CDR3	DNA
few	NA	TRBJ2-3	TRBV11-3	CASSRDFYTDTQYF	TGTGCCAGCAGCCGGGACTTCTACACAGATACGCAGTATTTT
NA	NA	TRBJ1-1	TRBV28	CASSLYNSYYRVGNTEAFF	TGTGCCAGCAGTTTATACAATTCGTATTATCGGGTGGGGAACACTGAAGCTTTCTTT
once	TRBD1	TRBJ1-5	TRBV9	CASSATQGKPQHF	TGTGCCAGCAGCGCGACACAGGGGAAACCCCAGCATTTT
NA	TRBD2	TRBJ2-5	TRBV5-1	CASSADPGRGETQYF	TGCGCCAGCAGCGCCGATCCGGGGCGGGGGGAGACCCAGTACTTC
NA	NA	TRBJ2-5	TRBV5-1	CASSFTGTPQETQYF	TGCGCCAGCAGCTTCACCGGGACTCCACAAGAGACCCAGTACTTC
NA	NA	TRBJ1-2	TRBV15	CATSRDRLGPLRGYTF	TGTGCCACCAGCAGAGATAGACTCGGCCCTTTACGGGGCTACACCTTC
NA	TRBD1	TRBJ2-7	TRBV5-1	CASSLDTGQAYEQYF	TGCGCCAGCAGCTTGGATACGGGACAGGCCTACGAGCAGTACTTC
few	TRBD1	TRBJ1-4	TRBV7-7	CASSSDRGEKLFF	TGTGCCAGCAGCTCGGACAGGGGTGAAAAACTGTTTTTT
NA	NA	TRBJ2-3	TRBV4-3	CASSQDDSAGTDTQYF	TGCGCCAGCAGCCAAGATGACAGCGCCGGCACAGATACGCAGTATTTT
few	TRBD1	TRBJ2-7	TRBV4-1	CASSKQGGMGEQYF	TGCGCCAGCAGCAAACAGGGGGGTATGGGGGAGCAGTACTTC
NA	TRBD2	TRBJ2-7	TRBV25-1	CASSEWSGRAYEQYF	TGTGCCAGCAGTGAATGGAGCGGGAGGGCCTACGAGCAGTACTTC
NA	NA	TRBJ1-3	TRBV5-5	CASSLVVSGNTIYF	TGTGCCAGCAGCTTGGTAGTCTCTGGAAACACCATATATTTT
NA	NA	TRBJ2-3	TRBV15	CATSRGKGVTTDTQYF	TGTGCCACCAGCAGAGGGAAGGGGGTCACCACAGATACGCAGTATTTT
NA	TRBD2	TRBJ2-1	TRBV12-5	CASGLVLGTSGREQFF	TGTGCTAGTGGTTTGGTACTCGGGACTAGCGGCCGGGAGCAGTTCTTC
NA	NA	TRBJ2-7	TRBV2	CASRRDISYEQYF	TGTGCCAGCAGAAGGGACATCTCCTACGAGCAGTACTTC
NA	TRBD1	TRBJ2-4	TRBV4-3	CASSQDGQGANIQYF	TGCGCCAGCAGCCAAGATGGACAGGGGGCAAACATTCAGTACTTC
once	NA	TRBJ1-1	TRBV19	CASSIYRVDTEAFF	TGTGCCAGTAGTATATACAGGGTAGACACTGAAGCTTTCTTT
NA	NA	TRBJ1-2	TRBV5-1	CASSLVHGQTNYGYTF	TGCGCCAGCAGCTTAGTTCACGGACAGACTAACTATGGCTACACCTTC
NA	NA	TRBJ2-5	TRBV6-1	CASREQRDSETQYF	TGTGCCAGCAGGGAACAAAGGGACTCCGAGACCCAGTACTTC
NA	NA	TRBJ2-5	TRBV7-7	CASSLAAAVQETQYF	TGTGCCAGCAGCTTAGCGGCGGCAGTGCAAGAGACCCAGTACTTC
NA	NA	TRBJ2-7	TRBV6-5	CASSQGSYEQYF	TGTGCCAGCTCACAGGGTTCCTACGAGCAGTACTTC
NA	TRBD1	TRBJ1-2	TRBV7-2	CASSLTGDYGYTF	TGTGCCAGCAGCCTGACAGGGGACTATGGCTACACCTTC
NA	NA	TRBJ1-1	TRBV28	CASSPPRVLFNTEAFF	TGTGCCAGCAGTCCCCCGCGTGTGCTTTTCAACACTGAAGCTTTCTTT
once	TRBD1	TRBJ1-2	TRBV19	CASTSTGGGYGYTF	TGTGCCAGTACCTCTACAGGGGGCGGCTATGGCTACACCTTC
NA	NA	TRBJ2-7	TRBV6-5	CASTSGLGAYEQYF	TGTGCCAGCACCTCAGGGTTGGGGGCTTACGAGCAGTACTTC
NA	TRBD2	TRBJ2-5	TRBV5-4	CASSRGTSGHQETQYF	TGTGCCAGCAGCCGCGGGACTAGCGGGCATCAAGAGACCCAGTACTTC
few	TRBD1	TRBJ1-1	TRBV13	CASRRTLGQNEAFF	TGTGCCAGCAGGCGGACTCTGGGACAGAACGAAGCTTTCTTT
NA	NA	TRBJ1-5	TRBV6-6	CASSSRTLLSNQPQHF	TGTGCCAGCAGTTCCCGGACATTACTAAGCAATCAGCCCCAGCATTTT
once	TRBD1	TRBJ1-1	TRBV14	CASSPDRATEAFF	TGTGCCAGCAGCCCGGACAGGGCAACTGAAGCTTTCTTT
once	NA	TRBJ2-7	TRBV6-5	CASSYRPPGGGNEQYF	TGTGCCAGCAGTTACCGACCCCCCGGAGGGGGCAACGAGCAGTACTTC
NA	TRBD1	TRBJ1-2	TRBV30	CAWGTGSYGYTF	TGTGCCTGGGGGACAGGGAGCTATGGCTACACCTTC
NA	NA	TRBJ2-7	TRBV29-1	CSAETGPNYEQYF	TGCAGCGCAGAGACAGGACCGAACTACGAGCAGTACTTC
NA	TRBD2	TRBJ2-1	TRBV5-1	CASSLEASGGRLEQFF	TGCGCCAGCAGCTTGGAGGCCAGCGGGGGGAGGCTGGAGCAGTTCTTC
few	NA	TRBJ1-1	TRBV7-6	CASSLEVYSWAFF	TGTGCCAGCAGCTTAGAGGTCTACAGCTGGGCTTTCTTT
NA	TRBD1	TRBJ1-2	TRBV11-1	CASSFPTGTGAYGYTF	TGTGCCAGCAGCTTCCCGACCGGGACAGGAGCTTATGGCTACACCTTC
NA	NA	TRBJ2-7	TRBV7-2	CASSLTPSYEQYF	TGTGCCAGCAGCTTAACCCCTAGCTACGAGCAGTACTTC
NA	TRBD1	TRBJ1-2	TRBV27	CASRAPGQGGGYTF	TGTGCCAGCAGGGCCCCGGGACAGGGAGGCGGCTACACCTTC
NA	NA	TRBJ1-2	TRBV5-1	CASSLSTTQGGYTF	TGCGCCAGCAGCTTATCCACTACCCAAGGAGGCTACACCTTC
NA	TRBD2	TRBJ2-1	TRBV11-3	CASSPSGNEQFF	TGTGCCAGCAGCCCTAGCGGGAATGAGCAGTTCTTC
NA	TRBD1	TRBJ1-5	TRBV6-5	CASSYGDRTPQHF	TGTGCCAGCAGTTACGGGGACAGGACCCCCCAGCATTTT
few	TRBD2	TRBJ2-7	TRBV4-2	CASSQDLEREGPEQYF	TGTGCCAGCAGCCAAGATCTTGAACGGGAGGGCCCCGAGCAGTACTTC
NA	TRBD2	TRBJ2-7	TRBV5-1	CASSLTLTGTSYEQYF	TGCGCCAGCAGCTTGACCCTAACCGGGACTAGCTACGAGCAGTACTTC
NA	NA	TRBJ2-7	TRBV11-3	CASSSGYNEQYF	TGTGCCAGCAGCTCAGGGTACAACGAGCAGTACTTC
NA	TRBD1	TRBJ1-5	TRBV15	CATSRQGDWAQHF	TGTGCCACCAGCAGACAGGGGGACTGGGCCCAGCATTTT
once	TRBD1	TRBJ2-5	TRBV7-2	CASSRDRLQETQYF	TGTGCCAGCAGTCGGGACAGATTACAAGAGACCCAGTACTTC
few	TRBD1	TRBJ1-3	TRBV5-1	CASSLEGAGGNTIYF	TGCGCCAGCAGCTTGGAGGGGGCCGGAGGAAACACCATATATTTT
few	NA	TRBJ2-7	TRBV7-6	CASSLADWRDPRQYF	TGTGCCAGCAGCTTAGCTGATTGGAGGGATCCGAGGCAGTACTTC
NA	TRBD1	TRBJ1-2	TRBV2	CASRQGAEYGYTF	TGTGCCAGCAGACAGGGGGCAGAATATGGCTACACCTTC
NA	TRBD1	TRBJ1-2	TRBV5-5	CASSFGTGGNYGYTF	TGTGCCAGCAGCTTTGGGACAGGGGGCAACTATGGCTACACCTTC
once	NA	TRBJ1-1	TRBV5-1	CASSLGSRASPQAFF	TGCGCCAGCAGCTTGGGGAGCAGGGCCTCACCTCAAGCTTTCTTT
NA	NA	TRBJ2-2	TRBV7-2	CASSLTGLSPGELFF	TGTGCCAGCAGCTTAACGGGACTCAGCCCCGGGGAGCTGTTTTTT
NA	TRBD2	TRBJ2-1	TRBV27	CASSPLAGAHNEQFF	TGTGCCAGCAGTCCTCTAGCGGGGGCCCACAATGAGCAGTTCTTC
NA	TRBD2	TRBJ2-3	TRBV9	CASSVVLAGGGTDTQYF	TGTGCCAGCAGCGTAGTACTAGCGGGTGGAGGAACAGATACGCAGTATTTT
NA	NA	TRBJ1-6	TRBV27	CASSQYNSPLHF	TGTGCCAGCAGTCAATATAATTCACCCCTCCACTTT
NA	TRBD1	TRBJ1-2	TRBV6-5	CASSVTGSYGYTF	TGTGCCAGCAGTGTGACAGGGAGCTATGGCTACACCTTC
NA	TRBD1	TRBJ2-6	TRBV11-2	CASSPGQGRKTGANVLTF	TGTGCCAGCAGCCCGGGACAGGGGAGGAAGACTGGGGCCAACGTCCTGACTTTC
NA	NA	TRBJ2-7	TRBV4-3	CASSQEIVTGGSPYEQYF	TGCGCCAGCAGCCAAGAGATTGTTACGGGGGGCTCCCCCTACGAGCAGTACTTC
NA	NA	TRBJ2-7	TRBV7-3	CASSYPPRGGDEQYF	TGTGCCAGCAGCTATCCGCCCAGGGGTGGCGACGAGCAGTACTTC
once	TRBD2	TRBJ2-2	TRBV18	CASSPASGNTGELFF	TGTGCCAGCTCACCAGCTAGCGGGAACACCGGGGAGCTGTTTTTT